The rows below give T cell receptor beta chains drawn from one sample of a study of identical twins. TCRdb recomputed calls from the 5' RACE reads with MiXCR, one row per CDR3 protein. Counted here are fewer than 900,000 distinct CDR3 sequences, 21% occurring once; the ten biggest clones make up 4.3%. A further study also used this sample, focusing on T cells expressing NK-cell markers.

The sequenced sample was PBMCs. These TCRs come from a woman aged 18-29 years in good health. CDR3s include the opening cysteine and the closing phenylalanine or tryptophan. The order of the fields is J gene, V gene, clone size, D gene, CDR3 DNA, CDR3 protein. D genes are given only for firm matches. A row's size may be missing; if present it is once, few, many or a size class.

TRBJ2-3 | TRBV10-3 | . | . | TGTGCCATCAGCCTAGACACTACAGATACGCAGTATTTT | CAISLDTTDTQYF
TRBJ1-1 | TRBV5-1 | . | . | TGCGCCAGCAGCTTGGTTAGGGCAAACACTGAAGCTTTCTTT | CASSLVRANTEAFF
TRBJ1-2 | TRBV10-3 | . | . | TGTGCCATCAGGAGGGACGGGGGCTTGGACTATGGCTACACCTTC | CAIRRDGGLDYGYTF
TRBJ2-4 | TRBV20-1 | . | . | TGCAGTGCTAGAGGGAGTGTCATAGCCAAAAACATTCAGTACTTC | CSARGSVIAKNIQYF
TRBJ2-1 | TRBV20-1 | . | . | TGCAGTGCTAGAGATCTCCTACCTAGCTCCTACAATGAGCAGTTCTTC | CSARDLLPSSYNEQFF
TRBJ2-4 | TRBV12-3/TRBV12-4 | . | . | TGTGCCAGCAGCCGCGTGGGACTTCTCATTCAGTACTTC | CASSRVGLLIQYF
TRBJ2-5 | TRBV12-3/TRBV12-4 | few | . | TGTGCCAGCAGCCTCTCCTATGAGACCCAGTACTTC | CASSLSYETQYF
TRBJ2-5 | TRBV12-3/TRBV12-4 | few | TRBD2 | TGTGCCAGCAGTCCCTTGGGACTAGCGGGAGAGGAAGAGACCCAGTACTTC | CASSPLGLAGEEETQYF
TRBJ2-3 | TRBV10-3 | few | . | TGTGCCATCAGTGAACGGGACTCAGATACGCAGTATTTT | CAISERDSDTQYF
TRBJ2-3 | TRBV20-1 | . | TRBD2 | TGCAGTGCCCCTAGCGGGAATCCCACAGATACGCAGTATTTT | CSAPSGNPTDTQYF
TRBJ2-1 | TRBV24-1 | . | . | TGTGCCACCAGTGATTTGTACAATGAGCAGTTCTTC | CATSDLYNEQFF
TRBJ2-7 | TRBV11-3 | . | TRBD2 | TGTGCCAGCAGGGTAACTAGCGGGGGATTCTACGAGCAGTACTTC | CASRVTSGGFYEQYF
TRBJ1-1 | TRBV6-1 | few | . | TGTGCCAGCAGTCCCATCTGGGGGAACACTGAAGCTTTCTTT | CASSPIWGNTEAFF
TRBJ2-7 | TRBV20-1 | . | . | TGCAGTGCTAGAGATCTACTACCCCCTTACGAGCAGTACTTC | CSARDLLPPYEQYF
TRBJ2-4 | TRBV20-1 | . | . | TGCAGTGCTAGTAATTCCCGGGCCAAAAACATTCAGTACTTC | CSASNSRAKNIQYF
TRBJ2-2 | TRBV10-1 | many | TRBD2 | TGCGCCAGTGAAGGCGGGGGGGCCGGGGAGCTGTTTTTT | CASEGGGAGELFF
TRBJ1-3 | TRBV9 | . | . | TGTGCCAGCAGCGTAGCCTCTGGAAACACCATATATTTT | CASSVASGNTIYF
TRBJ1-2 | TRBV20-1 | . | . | TGCAGTGCCCAGTCCCGACAGGAATATGGCTACACCTTC | CSAQSRQEYGYTF
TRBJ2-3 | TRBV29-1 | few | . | TGCAGCGTTCGTGGGTGGGAAGATACGCAGTATTTT | CSVRGWEDTQYF
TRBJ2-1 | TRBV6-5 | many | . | TGTGCCAGCACCCTGTATGGGGAGCAGTTCTTC | CASTLYGEQFF
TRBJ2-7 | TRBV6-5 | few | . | TGTGCCAGCAGTTACGGGTCCCAACCCTACGAGCAGTACTTC | CASSYGSQPYEQYF
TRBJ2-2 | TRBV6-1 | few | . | TGTGCCAGCAGTCTCTATAAGTCAGGGGAGCTGTTTTTT | CASSLYKSGELFF
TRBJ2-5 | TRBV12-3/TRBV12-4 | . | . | TGTGCCAGCAGTTTTCACGGGCCAGGGGTCGGGACCCAGTACTTC | CASSFHGPGVGTQYF
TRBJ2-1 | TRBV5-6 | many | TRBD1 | TGTGCCAGCAGCTTGGCAACAGGGGGAGGCTACAATGAGCAGTTCTTC | CASSLATGGGYNEQFF
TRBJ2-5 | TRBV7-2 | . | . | TGTGCCAGCAGCTTAGGTATATTAGAGACCCAGTACTTC | CASSLGILETQYF
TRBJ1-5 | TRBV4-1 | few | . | TGCGCCAGCAGCCAAGGGGGTAAAGGTAGCAATCAGCCCCAGCATTTT | CASSQGGKGSNQPQHF
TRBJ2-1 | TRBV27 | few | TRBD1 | TGTGCCAGCAGTTGGGACAGGGAGCGGCCAGGAAAACGCAATGAGCAGTTCTTC | CASSWDRERPGKRNEQFF
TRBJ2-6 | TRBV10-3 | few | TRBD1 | TGTGCCATGGGACAGGGGGGCTCTGGGGCCAACGTCCTGACTTTC | CAMGQGGSGANVLTF
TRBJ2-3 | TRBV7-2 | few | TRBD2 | TGTGCCAGCAGCTTGGGGACTAGCGGTTTAACAGATACGCAGTATTTT | CASSLGTSGLTDTQYF
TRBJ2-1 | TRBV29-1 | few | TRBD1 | TGCAGCCTAGGAGGACAGGCCTACAATGAGCAGTTCTTC | CSLGGQAYNEQFF
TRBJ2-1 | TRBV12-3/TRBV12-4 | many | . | TGTGCCAGCAGTCCTCTACCCTACAATGAGCAGTTCTTC | CASSPLPYNEQFF
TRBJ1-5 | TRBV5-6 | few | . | TGTGCCAGCAGCAAGGGGGATCAGCCCCAGCATTTT | CASSKGDQPQHF
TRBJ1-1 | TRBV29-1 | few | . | TGCAGCGTTGAGCTCCCCGGACGTGGACTTGAAGCTTTCTTT | CSVELPGRGLEAFF
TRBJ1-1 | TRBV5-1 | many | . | TGCGCCAGCAGCTTGGGGTTGGGTACTGAAGCTTTCTTT | CASSLGLGTEAFF
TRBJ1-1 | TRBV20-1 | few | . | TGCAGTGCTAGTAACGGTCTAGCAGCTTTCTTT | CSASNGLAAFF
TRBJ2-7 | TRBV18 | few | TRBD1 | TGTGCCAGCTCACCAGCCCGGACAGGACCCTACGAGCAGTACTTC | CASSPARTGPYEQYF
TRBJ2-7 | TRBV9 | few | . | TGTGCCAGCAGCGAACGACTTTGGGACGACGAGCAGTACTTC | CASSERLWDDEQYF
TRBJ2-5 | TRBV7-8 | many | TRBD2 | TGTGCCAGCAGCACCGGTCTAGCGGGAGGGCAAGAGACCCAGTACTTC | CASSTGLAGGQETQYF
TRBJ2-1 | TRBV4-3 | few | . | TGCGCCAGCAGCCAAGAATCGAACGGGATGGGTGAGCAGTTCTTC | CASSQESNGMGEQFF
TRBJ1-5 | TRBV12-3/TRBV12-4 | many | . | TGTGCCAGCAGTTTCAGGGTCGATCAGCCCCAGCATTTT | CASSFRVDQPQHF
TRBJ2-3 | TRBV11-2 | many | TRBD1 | TGTGCCAGCAGTTTACAGGGGGGTGATACGCAGTATTTT | CASSLQGGDTQYF